One and the same sample provided the 10 T cell receptor beta chains below, sequenced in a study of blood T cell repertoires in COVID-19. The protocol was immunoSEQ multiplex PCR, while the TCRdb copy is restricted to in-frame clones and leaves out a portion. The profile shows around 190,000 clones, 84% of them singletons. Sequenced sample: peripheral blood. These TCRs come from a human donor in a cohort sampled during active COVID-19.

The V and J genes are TRBV5-6 and TRBJ2-1; 13 bases match TRBD2. Germline CDR1 reads SGHDT; CDR2 reads YYEEEE. This CDR3 has 16 residues. V gave up 0 bases and J gave up 6 bases; unmatched junction bases: 3. CDR3 residues: CASSLGLAGGPNEQFF. In nucleotides, the CDR3 is TGTGCCAGCAGCTTGGGACTAGCGGGGGGACCCAATGAGCAGTTCTTC.

The rearrangement uses TRBV2 and TRBJ2-7; D is perhaps TRBD2 (6 bases). Trimming shortened V by 8 bases and J by 2 bases, and 13 bases separated the two germline ends. Germline assignment: CDR1 SNHLY and CDR2 FYNNEI. The CDR3 has 13 residues. The CDR3 spells CASCGTDPYEQYF. DNA of the CDR3: TGTGCCAGCTGCGGGACGGATCCCTACGAGCAGTACTTC.

This chain connects TRBV6-5 to TRBJ1-1, with TRBD1 matching over 9 bases. V lost 5 bases, J lost 5 bases, and 9 bases stayed unmatched. CDR3 length: 15 residues. From germline, CDR1 is MNHEY and CDR2 SVGAGI. CDR3 nucleotides: TGTGCCAGCAGTAACCCGGGACAGGGAATAACTGAAGCTTTCTTT. It codes for CASSNPGQGITEAFF.

The chain uses TRBV5-1 and TRBJ1-3, with 9 bases lining up with TRBD1. The CDR3 is made up of 19 amino acids. The V gene end was trimmed by 4 bases and the J gene end by 0 bases; junction bases not matched to a gene: 14. From germline, CDR1 is SGHRS and CDR2 YFSETQ. CDR3 amino acids: CASSADPGQGRSSGNTIYF. The CDR3 DNA sequence: TGCGCCAGCAGCGCGGACCCGGGACAGGGAAGATCCTCTGGAAACACCATATATTTT.

The rearrangement joins TRBV5-1 to TRBJ2-2, with 8 bases that match TRBD1. V gave up 5 bases and J gave up 6 bases; unmatched junction bases: 0. Germline V gene lookup returns CDR1 SGHRS and CDR2 YFSETQ. The CDR3 runs to 12 residues. CDR3 region: CASRTGAGELFF. In DNA form, the CDR3 reads TGCGCCAGCAGGACAGGGGCCGGGGAGCTGTTTTTT.

This clone is a singleton in its sample. This chain uses TRBV29-1 with TRBJ2-7; the D is unclear. V dropped 4 bases and J dropped 0 bases, with 13 bases sitting between them. The CDR3 sequence is 14 residues long. Germline CDR1 SQVTM, CDR2 ANQGSEA. The CDR3 reads CSVASPSGSYEQYF. As DNA, the CDR3 is TGCAGCGTTGCCTCACCCTCGGGCTCCTACGAGCAGTACTTC.

The V gene is TRBV12-3 or TRBV12-4, the J gene TRBJ1-2; 7 bases align to TRBD1. CDR3 length: 12 amino acids. Trimming cost V 6 bases and J 8 bases; bases outside gene matches: 6. The CDR3 DNA reads TGTGCCAGCAGCCGGACAGGCATCGGCTACACCTTC. It codes for CASSRTGIGYTF.

The genes are TRBV11-2 and TRBJ2-7, with D possibly TRBD1 on 5 matching bases. This CDR3 has 12 amino acids. Trimming took 2 bases from V and 4 from J, leaving 6 bases between them. The germline V gene has CDR1 SGHAT and CDR2 FQNNGV. CDR3 nucleotides: TGTGCCAGCAGCTTACAGGGTTACGAGCAGTACTTC. Protein: CASSLQGYEQYF.

This clone was detected only a few times. The chain carries TRBV7-9 and TRBJ2-7, with 11 bases fitting TRBD1. Germline V gene lookup returns CDR1 SEHNR and CDR2 FQNEAQ (reference sequence). J gave up 6 bases and V 5 bases, and 6 bases lay outside the gene matches. CDR3 length: 14 residues. This chain's CDR3 is CASSPGQGEGEQYF. The CDR3 bases are TGTGCCAGCAGCCCGGGACAGGGGGAAGGCGAGCAGTACTTC. Full variable domain (remainder filled in from reference TRBV7-9 and TRBJ2-7): DTGVSQNPRHKITKRGQNVTFRCDPISEHNRLYWYRQTLGQGPEFLTYFQNEAQLEKSRLLSDRFSAERPKGSFSTLEIQRTEQGDSAMYLCASSPGQGEGEQYFGPGTRLTVT.

The V call is TRBV5-5, the J call TRBJ1-3; no firm D call. V was pared by 0 bases and J by 0 bases, with 13 bases between. Germline V CDR1 and CDR2: SGHKS, YYEKEE (reference sequence). This CDR3 is built from 17 residues. CDR3 sequence (DNA): TGTGCCAGCAGCTTGGGGAGGATTTTGAGCTCTGGAAACACCATATATTTT. Its protein is CASSLGRILSSGNTIYF.